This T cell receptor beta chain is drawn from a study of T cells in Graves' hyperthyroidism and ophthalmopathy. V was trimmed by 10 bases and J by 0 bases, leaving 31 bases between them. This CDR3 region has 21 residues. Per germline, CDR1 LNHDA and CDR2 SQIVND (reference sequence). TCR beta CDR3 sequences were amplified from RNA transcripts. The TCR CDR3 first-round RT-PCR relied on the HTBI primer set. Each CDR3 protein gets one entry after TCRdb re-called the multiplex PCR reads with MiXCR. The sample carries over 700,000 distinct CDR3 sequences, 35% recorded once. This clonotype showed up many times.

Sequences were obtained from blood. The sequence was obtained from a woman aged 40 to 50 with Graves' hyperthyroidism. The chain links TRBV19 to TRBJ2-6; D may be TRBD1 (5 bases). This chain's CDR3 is CATRGMEPRFGRGSGANVLTF. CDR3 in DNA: TGTGCCACCAGAGGAATGGAGCCTAGATTCGGTAGGGGCTCTGGGGCCAACGTCCTGACTTTC.